What follows is one T cell receptor (beta chain) and its context. The data belong to a study of blood T cell repertoires in COVID-19. Looking at the study overall: From T cells, B-cell-depleted T cells, or PBMCs came the material, which was cDNA or gDNA.

Methods used by the authors: Reference gene primer amplification gave nucleated cell count estimates. TCRdb's copy holds only in-frame clones and misses some; the assay was immunoSEQ multiplex PCR. The D gene and trimming were derived from the DNA, and the V and J assignments and clone size from that table. The sample has 120,000 to 150,000 clones, more than 80% seen once. This CDR3 has 17 residues. This sequence joins TRBV21-1 and TRBJ2-3; the table's TRBD1 call for D was not verified on the DNA. TRBV21-1 is recorded as a pseudogene. Sequences were obtained from peripheral blood. The receptor's source is a young man with COVID-19, enrolled during active disease. The CDR3: CASTLHSDRTSTDTQYF. The CDR3 DNA reads TGTGCCAGCACGCTTCACTCCGACAGGACTAGCACAGATACGCAGTATTTT.